Listed here are 18 T cell receptor beta chains from one sample, sequenced in a study of CD8 T cells in ankylosing spondylitis. Study-wide results and caveats: There was a TCR beta motif, made of eight highly homologous variants, that appeared characteristic of ankylosing spondylitis blood.

These receptors are not linked to any known antigen. TCRdb called the 5' RACE reads again in MiXCR, with one record for every CDR3 protein. The sample has around 540,000 distinct CDR3 sequences, about 12% seen once; the top ten hold 6.8%. Sequenced material: blood, either unsorted or a sorted T cell fraction (not recorded which). The origin of the receptors is a male donor with ankylosing spondylitis.

In this sample, this clonotype turned up many times. The chain uses TRBV7-2 and TRBJ2-1; TRBD1 matches 7 bases. Germline CDR1 reads SGHTA; CDR2 reads FQGNSA. V shed 5 bases, J shed 7 bases, and the junction held 5 bases outside the gene matches. This CDR3 contains 13 residues. CDR3 in amino acids: CASSDHRGNEQFF. For the CDR3, the DNA is TGTGCCAGCAGCGACCACAGGGGAAATGAGCAGTTCTTC.

The chain has TRBV10-3 and TRBJ2-1; 10 bases are shared with TRBD2. J gave up 7 bases and V 1 base, and 7 bases lay outside the gene matches. The CDR3 totals 16 residues. Germline V gene sequence: CDR1 ENHRY, CDR2 SYGVKD. The CDR3 DNA reads TGTGCCATCAGTGAGTATACAGCGGGAGGGTTGAATGAGCAGTTCTTC. It codes for CAISEYTAGGLNEQFF.

This clonotype was recorded a few times. The rearrangement uses TRBV24-1 and TRBJ2-5, with D maybe TRBD2 (5 bases). The CDR3 runs 14 residues. Germline CDR1 reads KGHDR; CDR2 reads SFDVKD. V shed 7 bases and J shed 4 bases, with 15 bases lying between them. The CDR3 region has the DNA TGTGCCACCAGCTTCTCCTCAGGACTAGAGACCCAGTACTTC. Its protein is CATSFSSGLETQYF.

The rearrangement joins TRBV12-3 or TRBV12-4 to TRBJ2-1; TRBD1 or TRBD2 may be the D gene (7 bases each). CDR3 length equals 11 residues. V was pared by 8 bases and J by 12 bases, with 14 bases between. The CDR3 DNA follows: TGTGCCAGCCGCCAGCGGGACAGGCAGTTCTTC. It codes for CASRQRDRQFF.

This clonotype was seen repeatedly, ten times or more. The genes are TRBV7-2 and TRBJ2-3; TRBD2 agrees at 8 bases. Germline trimming cut 2 bases from V and 6 bases from J; bases unmatched to any gene: 4. Germline-derived CDR1 and CDR2 are SGHTA and FQGNSA. There are 14 residues in the CDR3. This CDR3 reads CASSLFRGGDTQYF. CDR3 nucleotide sequence: TGTGCCAGCAGCTTATTTCGGGGGGGGGATACGCAGTATTTT.

The V gene is TRBV29-1, the J gene TRBJ2-2; TRBD1 matches at 7 bases. The V segment lost 7 bases and the J segment 1 base; nucleotides outside the gene matches: 6. CDR1 is SQVTM, CDR2 ANQGSEA, per germline. This CDR3 region has 14 residues. CDR3 coding DNA: TGCAGCGCTCGCGACAGGGAGAACACCGGGGAGCTGTTTTTT. It encodes CSARDRENTGELFF.

There are many counts of this clonotype. The rearrangement joins TRBV5-1 to TRBJ2-6; 7 bases match TRBD1. V dropped 4 bases and J dropped 4; count of bases not matched to a gene: 5. The germline V gene has CDR1 SGHRS and CDR2 YFSETQ. This CDR3 comprises 15 residues. The CDR3 reads CASSPGQTGANVLTF. Here the CDR3 DNA reads TGCGCCAGCAGCCCGGGACAGACCGGGGCCAACGTCCTGACTTTC.

This clonotype was seen only a few times. This rearrangement joins TRBV3-1 to TRBJ2-7, with TRBD2 matching 10 bases. The V gene end was trimmed by 5 bases and the J gene end by 3 bases; junction bases not matched to a gene: 10. CDR3 length: 16 amino acids. Germline CDR1 is LGHDT and CDR2 is YNNKEL (reference sequence). CDR3 nucleotides: TGTGCCAGCAGCGTCAGTGGGCTAGCGGGAGACTACGAGCAGTACTTC. Translated, it gives CASSVSGLAGDYEQYF.

This clonotype was seen more than once but under ten times. This chain connects TRBV5-6 to TRBJ2-6, with D tentatively TRBD1 (5 bases). V was cut by 2 bases and J by 0 bases, with 15 bases left in between. The germline CDR1 and CDR2 sequences are SGHDT and YYEEEE. The CDR3 extends over 18 amino acids. The CDR3 DNA is TGTGCCAGCAGCTTCTCACCCAGGGATTACTCTGGGGCCAACGTCCTGACTTTC. Residues: CASSFSPRDYSGANVLTF.

This clonotype was picked up a small number of times. The V gene is TRBV7-9, the J gene TRBJ1-2, with TRBD1 matching 9 bases. Unmatched junction bases numbered 7, after V lost 5 bases and J lost 6 bases. The germline V gene encodes CDR1 SEHNR and CDR2 FQNEAQ (reference sequence). The CDR3 is 14 residues long. The CDR3 DNA reads TGTGCCAGCAGCATAGGGGGACAGGGAAATGGCTACACCTTC. This codes for CASSIGGQGNGYTF.

The chain is built from TRBV20-1 and TRBJ2-1; 12 nucleotides line up with TRBD2. The CDR3 has 14 amino acids. The ends lost 5 bases at V and 5 bases at J; junction bases unmatched: 4. The V gene's germline CDR1 is DFQATT and CDR2 SNEGSKA (reference sequence). The CDR3 nucleotides read TGCAGTGCTCATGGACTAGCGGGGAACAATGAGCAGTTCTTC. This gives the protein CSAHGLAGNNEQFF.

The table lists this clonotype with a few counts. The chain combines TRBV7-6 with TRBJ1-4; perhaps TRBD1 as D (5 bases). The CDR3 contains 15 residues. CDR1 SGHVS and CDR2 FNYEAQ come from the germline V gene. The V and J ends lost 3 bases and 4 bases respectively, with 12 bases between them. This CDR3 is CASSLNGAVNEKLFF. CDR3 coding DNA: TGTGCCAGCAGCTTGAATGGGGCAGTTAATGAAAAACTGTTTTTT.

The chain is built from TRBV12-5 and TRBJ2-5, with D possibly being TRBD2 (5 bases). CDR3 length: 12 amino acids. V was trimmed by 6 bases and J by 5 bases, leaving 10 bases between them. Germline V gene data show CDR1 as LGHNT and CDR2 as FRNRAP. CDR3 residues: CASGPTGETQYF. In nucleotides, the CDR3 is TGTGCTAGTGGACCCACGGGGGAGACCCAGTACTTC.

This clonotype was seen a handful of times. The chain uses TRBV6-2 or TRBV6-3 and TRBJ1-1, with a possible D match to TRBD1 (5 bases). The CDR3 consists of 14 residues. CDR1 is MNHEY, CDR2 SVGEGT, per germline. V lost 4 bases and J 4 bases, leaving 13 bases between the germline ends. Here the CDR3 reads CASSSIGGSTEAFF. CDR3 in DNA: TGTGCCAGCAGTTCCATCGGGGGGAGCACTGAAGCTTTCTTT.

This clonotype was detected a few times. V is TRBV10-3 and J is TRBJ2-3; TRBD2 is a possible D gene (6 bases). The germline gives CDR1 ENHRY, CDR2 SYGVKD. V lost 11 bases, J lost 1 base, and 10 bases lay in between. CDR3 length: 12 amino acids. CDR3 in DNA: TGTGCCGCGGGATCGGGCACAGATACGCAGTATTTT. Its protein product is CAAGSGTDTQYF.

This clonotype was recorded only once. The genes are TRBV20-1 and TRBJ1-2; D not resolved. The ends were cut back, 0 bases at V and 4 bases at J, with 9 bases in the middle. CDR1 and CDR2 from the germline V gene are DFQATT and SNEGSKA (reference sequence). CDR3 length: 13 amino acids. CDR3 coding DNA: TGCAGTGCTAGAGATAATAGACTCTATGGCTACACCTTC. Translated, it gives CSARDNRLYGYTF.

This clonotype has a handful of counts. The V call is TRBV4-1, the J call TRBJ2-5; 8 positions match TRBD2. CDR1 MGHRA and CDR2 YSYEKL come from the germline V gene. This CDR3 has 18 amino acids. V was clipped by 4 bases and J by 5 bases; unmatched bases: 18. The CDR3 sequence: CASSRTLERESPRETQYF. In DNA form, the CDR3 reads TGCGCCAGCAGCCGAACGCTCGAGCGGGAGAGCCCCAGGGAGACCCAGTACTTC.

J is TRBJ1-2 and V is TRBV20-1, with D perhaps TRBD1 (6 bases). Germline CDR1 DFQATT, CDR2 SNEGSKA (reference sequence). V dropped 3 bases and J dropped 4 bases, with 15 bases sitting between them. The CDR3 consists of 14 residues. CDR3 sequence (DNA): TGCAGTGCTAGGGTGGACAGATTCTCCTATGGCTACACCTTC. Translation: CSARVDRFSYGYTF.